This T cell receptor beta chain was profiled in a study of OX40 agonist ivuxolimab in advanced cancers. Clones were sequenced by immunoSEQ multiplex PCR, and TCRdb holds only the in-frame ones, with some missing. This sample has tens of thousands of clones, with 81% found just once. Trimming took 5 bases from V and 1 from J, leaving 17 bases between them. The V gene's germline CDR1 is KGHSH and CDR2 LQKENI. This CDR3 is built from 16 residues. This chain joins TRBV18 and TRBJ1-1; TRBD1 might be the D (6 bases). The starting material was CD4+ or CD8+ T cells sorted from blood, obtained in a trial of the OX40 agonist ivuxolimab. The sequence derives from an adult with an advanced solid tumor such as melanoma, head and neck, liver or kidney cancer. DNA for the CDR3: TGTGCCAGCTCAACTTTAAAACAGGGATCGAACACTGAAGCTTTCTTT. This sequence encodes CASSTLKQGSNTEAFF.